The 17 T cell receptor beta chains presented below share a single source sample, sequenced in a study of beta chain features in type 1 diabetes. Since all of the isolated RNA was reverse transcribed, expressed TCRB transcripts were what got sequenced. Here immunoSEQ multiplex PCR was the method, and the copy in TCRdb shows in-frame clones only, minus some. The sample has fewer than 550,000 clones; 11% are singletons. Material: naive CD4+ T cells from blood. Every receptor here comes from a woman aged 18-29 years in good health.

This clone came up a few times. The genes are TRBV30 and TRBJ2-2, with D unclear. Per germline, CDR1 GTSNPN and CDR2 SVGIG (reference sequence). V dropped 4 bases and J dropped 1 base, with 16 bases sitting between them. CDR3 length: 16 residues. Here the CDR3 reads CAWTRLDDENTGELFF. CDR3 in DNA: TGTGCCTGGACTCGACTGGACGATGAGAACACCGGGGAGCTGTTTTTT.

This clone was found a few times. The V and J genes are TRBV4-3 and TRBJ1-5; 7 bases align to TRBD1. The germline gives CDR1 LGHNA, CDR2 YSLEER. Trimming removed 0 bases from V and 7 bases from J; junction bases left unmatched: 3. This CDR3 is built from 14 residues. This CDR3 is CASSQETGYQPQHF. The CDR3 nucleotides are TGCGCCAGCAGCCAAGAGACAGGGTACCAGCCCCAGCATTTT.

The chain carries TRBV18 and TRBJ2-3; D is uncertain. The CDR3 has 11 residues. The V gene's germline CDR1 is KGHSH and CDR2 LQKENI. The V end lost 6 bases, the J end lost 6 bases, and 7 bases lay between the germline ends. The CDR3 is CASSNGDTQYF. The CDR3 nucleotides are TGTGCCAGCTCTAATGGGGATACGCAGTATTTT.

In this sample, this clone turned up a few times. The J gene is TRBJ2-3, the V gene TRBV29-1; 10 bases fit TRBD2. CDR3 length equals 14 residues. CDR1 is SQVTM and CDR2 is ANQGSEA in the germline V gene. J was trimmed by 1 base and V by 5 bases; bases with no gene match: 3. CDR3 sequence: CSVIAGGRTDTQYF. The CDR3 region has the DNA TGCAGCGTTATAGCGGGGGGCCGCACAGATACGCAGTATTTT.

This clone turned up a few times. This sequence joins TRBV7-2 and TRBJ2-2; 8 positions agree with TRBD1. The trim removed 6 bases at V and 6 bases at J, leaving 9 bases unmatched. CDR1 and CDR2 from the germline V gene are SGHTA and FQGNSA. The CDR3 consists of 15 residues. CDR3 sequence reads: CASSLWTGSAGELFF. The CDR3 bases are TGTGCCAGCAGTTTATGGACAGGGTCGGCCGGGGAGCTGTTTTTT.

This chain uses TRBV18 with TRBJ2-6, with no clear D. Trimming removed 8 bases from V and 6 bases from J, with 11 bases in between. This CDR3 is 13 amino acids long. In germline, CDR1 is KGHSH, CDR2 LQKENI. Here the CDR3 reads CASEPIEANVLTF. In DNA, the CDR3 is TGTGCCAGCGAGCCGATTGAGGCCAACGTCCTGACTTTC. Based on the CDR3 plus reference TRBV18 and TRBJ2-6, the full variable domain is NAGVMQNPRHLVRRRGQEARLRCSPMKGHSHVYWYRQLPEEGLKFMVYLQKENIIDESGMPKERFSAEFPKEGPSILRIQQVVRGDSAAYFCASEPIEANVLTFGAGSRLTVL.

The table lists this clone with a few counts. The V call is TRBV7-3, the J call TRBJ2-1; 8 bases fit TRBD2. Per the germline V gene, CDR1 is SGHTA and CDR2 is FQGTGA. CDR3 length: 13 amino acids. With V trimmed by 5 bases and J by 9 bases, 6 bases remained unmatched. CDR3 DNA sequence: TGTGCCAGCAGCACCGGACTAGCCAGTGAGCAGTTCTTC. This gives the protein CASSTGLASEQFF.

This clone was counted only a few times. This chain's CDR3 is CASSQANRRDTDTQYF. The CDR3 DNA reads as TGCGCCAGCAGCCAAGCGAATCGCAGGGACACAGATACGCAGTATTTT. The chain uses TRBV4-1 and TRBJ2-3; the D gene is possibly TRBD1 (5 bases). This CDR3 region has 16 residues. Germline assignment: CDR1 MGHRA and CDR2 YSYEKL. With 1 base removed from V and 2 bases from J, the gap between germline ends came to 13 bases.

This clone appeared a few times. This chain uses TRBV25-1 with TRBJ1-5, with a weak D call TRBD1 (6 bases). Per germline, CDR1 MGHDK and CDR2 SYGVNS. This CDR3 spans 18 amino acids. The V and J ends lost 4 bases and 3 bases respectively, with 22 bases between them. The CDR3 region has the DNA TGTGCCAGCAGTGCGTCAGGGGTGACCATGGACGACAATCAGCCCCAGCATTTT. Translation: CASSASGVTMDDNQPQHF. Filled out from reference TRBV25-1 and TRBJ1-5, the complete variable domain reads EADIYQTPRYLVIGTGKKITLECSQTMGHDKMYWYQQDPGMELHLIHYSYGVNSTEKGDLSSESTVSRIRTEHFPLTLESARPSHTSQYLCASSASGVTMDDNQPQHFGDGTRLSIL.

On this clone: The junction and the germline gene differ at one end; a read error may be behind it. The V call is TRBV7-9, the J call TRBJ1-1; no reliable D call. The CDR3 covers 15 residues. The germline CDR1 and CDR2 sequences are SEHNR and FQNEAQ (reference sequence). CDR3 sequence reads: CASSLAGPGEAEAFF. The DNA for the CDR3 is TGTGCCAGCAGCCTAGCTGGGCCCGGAGAAGCTGAAGCTTTCTTT.

With regard to this clone: This sample also contains other DNA sequences that code for the same CDR3. The chain couples TRBV19 to TRBJ2-5; either TRBD1 or TRBD2 may supply D (5 bases each). V was trimmed by 4 bases and J by 5 bases, leaving 8 bases between them. This CDR3 is built from 12 residues. Germline V gives CDR1 LNHDA, CDR2 SQIVND (reference sequence). CDR3 nucleotide sequence: TGTGCCAGTAGTACCCGGGGCGAGACCCAGTACTTC. Its translation is CASSTRGETQYF.

This clone was seen a handful of times. This rearrangement joins TRBV20-1 to TRBJ2-7; 10 bases are shared with TRBD1. CDR3 length equals 11 residues. In germline, CDR1 is DFQATT, CDR2 SNEGSKA (reference sequence). V lost 3 bases and J lost 12; bases outside the gene matches: 5. The CDR3 DNA follows: TGCAGTGCTAGCAGACAGGGGGCCGGGTACTTC. This codes for CSASRQGAGYF.

As regards this clone: Additional DNA sequences in this sample encode the identical CDR3. The chain is built from TRBV18 and TRBJ2-1; D is possibly TRBD2 (7 bases). This CDR3 comprises 15 residues. The V gene lost 0 bases and the J gene lost 4 bases, with 10 bases spanning the gap. In germline, CDR1 is KGHSH, CDR2 LQKENI. For the CDR3, the DNA is TGTGCCAGCTCACCACCGGGGGGGCTTTACAATGAGCAGTTCTTC. Its translation: CASSPPGGLYNEQFF.

This clone was detected only a few times. The chain couples TRBV19 to TRBJ1-2; D is perhaps TRBD1 (5 bases). The CDR3 runs to 13 residues. Trimming pared 6 bases from V and 5 bases from J, leaving 13 bases between. Germline CDR1 and CDR2: LNHDA and SQIVND (reference sequence). Written as DNA, the CDR3 is TGTGCCAGTAGCCCAGGGCGGGATTATGGCTACACCTTC. This translates into CASSPGRDYGYTF. Complete variable domain (other parts from reference TRBV19 and TRBJ1-2): DGGITQSPKYLFRKEGQNVTLSCEQNLNHDAMYWYRQDPGQGLRLIYYSQIVNDFQKGDIAEGYSVSREKKESFPLTVTSAQKNPTAFYLCASSPGRDYGYTFGSGTRLTVV.

This clone was detected only a few times. The V and J genes are TRBV5-1 and TRBJ2-2, with TRBD1 matching 7 bases. After removal of 3 bases from V and 6 bases from J, the junction contained 8 bases not matched to a gene. CDR1 and CDR2 from the germline V gene are SGHRS and YFSETQ. CDR3 length equals 15 residues. CDR3 sequence (DNA): TGCGCCAGCAGCTCGGGGACAGTCAAGGCCGGGGAGCTGTTTTTT. It translates to CASSSGTVKAGELFF.

This clone was observed a handful of times. The rearrangement links TRBV14 to TRBJ2-1, with D unresolved. Trimming left V 6 bases short and J 9 bases short, with 15 bases between. There are 13 residues in the CDR3. Germline-derived CDR1 and CDR2 are SGHDN and FVKESK. DNA of the CDR3: TGTGCCAGCAGAGTCTCACCAGGTGGTGAGCAGTTCTTC. This sequence encodes CASRVSPGGEQFF. Full variable domain (missing parts from reference TRBV14 and TRBJ2-1): EAGVTQFPSHSVIEKGQTVTLRCDPISGHDNLYWYRRVMGKEIKFLLHFVKESKQDESGMPNNRFLAERTGGTYSTLKVQPAELEDSGVYFCASRVSPGGEQFFGPGTRLTVL.

This clone was seen a handful of times. The J gene is TRBJ2-2, the V gene TRBV15; possible D gene TRBD2, 5 bases. Trimming shortened V by 5 bases and J by 3 bases, and 16 bases separated the two germline ends. CDR1 and CDR2 (germline): LNHNV, YYDKDF (reference sequence). The CDR3 totals 16 residues. CDR3 loop: CATSGLSGLHTGELFF. CDR3 DNA: TGTGCCACCAGCGGATTGAGCGGATTACACACCGGGGAGCTGTTTTTT.